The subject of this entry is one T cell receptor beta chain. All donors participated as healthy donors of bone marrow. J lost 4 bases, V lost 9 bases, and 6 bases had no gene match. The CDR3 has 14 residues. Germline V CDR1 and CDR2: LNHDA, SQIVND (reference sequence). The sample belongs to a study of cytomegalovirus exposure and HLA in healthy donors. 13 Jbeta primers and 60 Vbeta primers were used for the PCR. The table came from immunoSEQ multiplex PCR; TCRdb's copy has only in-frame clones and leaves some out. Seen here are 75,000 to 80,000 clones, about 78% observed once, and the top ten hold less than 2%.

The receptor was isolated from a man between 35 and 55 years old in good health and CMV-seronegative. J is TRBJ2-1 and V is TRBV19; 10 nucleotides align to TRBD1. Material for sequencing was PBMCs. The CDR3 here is CASTRDRGYNEQFF. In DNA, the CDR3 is TGTGCCAGCACCCGGGACAGGGGATACAATGAGCAGTTCTTC.